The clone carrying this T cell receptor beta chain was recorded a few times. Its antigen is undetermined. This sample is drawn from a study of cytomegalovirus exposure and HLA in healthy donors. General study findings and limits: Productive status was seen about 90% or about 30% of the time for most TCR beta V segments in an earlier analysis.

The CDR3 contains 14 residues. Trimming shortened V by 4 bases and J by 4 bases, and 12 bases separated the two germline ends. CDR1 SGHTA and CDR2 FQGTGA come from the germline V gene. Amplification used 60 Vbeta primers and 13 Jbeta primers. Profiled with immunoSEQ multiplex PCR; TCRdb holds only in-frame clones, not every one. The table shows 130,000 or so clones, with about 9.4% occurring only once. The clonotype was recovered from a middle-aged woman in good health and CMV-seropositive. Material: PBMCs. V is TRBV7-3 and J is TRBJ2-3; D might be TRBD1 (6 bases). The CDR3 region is CASSSSQGADTQYF. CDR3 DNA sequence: TGTGCCAGCAGCTCATCACAGGGCGCAGATACGCAGTATTTT.